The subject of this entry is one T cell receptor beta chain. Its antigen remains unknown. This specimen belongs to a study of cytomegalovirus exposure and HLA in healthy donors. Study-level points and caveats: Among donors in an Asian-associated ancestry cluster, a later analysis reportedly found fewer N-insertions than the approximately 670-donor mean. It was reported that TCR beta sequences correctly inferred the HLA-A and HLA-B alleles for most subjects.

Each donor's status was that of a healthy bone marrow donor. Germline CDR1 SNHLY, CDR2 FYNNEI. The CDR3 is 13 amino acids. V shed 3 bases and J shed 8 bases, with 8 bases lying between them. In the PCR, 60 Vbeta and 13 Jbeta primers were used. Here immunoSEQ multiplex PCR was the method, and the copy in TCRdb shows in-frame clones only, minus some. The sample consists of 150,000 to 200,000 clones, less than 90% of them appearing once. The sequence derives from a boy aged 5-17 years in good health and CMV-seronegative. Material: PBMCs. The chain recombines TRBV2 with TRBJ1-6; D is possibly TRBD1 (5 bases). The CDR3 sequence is CASSDPGYSPLHF. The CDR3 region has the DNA TGTGCCAGCAGTGACCCAGGGTATTCACCCCTCCACTTT. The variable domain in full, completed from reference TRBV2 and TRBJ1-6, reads EPEVTQTPSHQVTQMGQEVILRCVPISNHLYFYWYRQILGQKVEFLVSFYNNEISEKSEIFDDQFSVERPDGSNFTLKIRSTKLEDSAMYFCASSDPGYSPLHFGNGTRLTVT.